These T cell receptor beta chains were read from a single sample in a study of tumor-infiltrating lymphocytes in primary liver carcinoma. TCRdb passed the multiplex PCR reads through MiXCR, listing each CDR3 protein once. The sample lists roughly 49,000 distinct CDR3 sequences, roughly 70% seen once, with 29% in the top ten. The sequenced material came from liver tumor tissue from sampling region 5. The receptors were gathered from a middle-aged man with primary liver carcinoma and hepatitis B virus infection. The CDR3 runs from the conserved cysteine through the conserved F or W. Fields, in order: D gene, clone size, V gene, J gene, CDR3 protein, CDR3 DNA. A D gene is named only where the DNA matches it firmly. The size entry is marked missing in some rows and otherwise reads once, few, many or a size class.

D gene: TRBD2
clone size: many
V gene: TRBV5-1
J gene: TRBJ2-1
CDR3 protein: CASSSSGRAYNEQFF
CDR3 DNA: TGCGCCAGCAGCTCCAGCGGGAGGGCCTACAATGAGCAGTTCTTC

D gene: NA
clone size: many
V gene: TRBV18
J gene: TRBJ2-7
CDR3 protein: CASSLDGGASDEQYF
CDR3 DNA: TGTGCCAGCTCACTTGACGGAGGGGCTAGCGACGAGCAGTACTTC

D gene: NA
clone size: NA
V gene: TRBV11-1
J gene: TRBJ2-1
CDR3 protein: CASSYSTGGSYEEQFF
CDR3 DNA: TGTGCCAGCAGCTATTCTACTGGTGGCAGTTACGAAGAGCAGTTCTTC

D gene: NA
clone size: few
V gene: TRBV14
J gene: TRBJ2-1
CDR3 protein: CASSPGVAGEQFF
CDR3 DNA: TGTGCCAGCAGCCCGGGCGTGGCCGGCGAGCAGTTCTTC

D gene: TRBD2
clone size: NA
V gene: TRBV6-5
J gene: TRBJ2-7
CDR3 protein: CASIREGLAGTYEQYF
CDR3 DNA: TGTGCCAGCATACGAGAAGGACTAGCGGGGACCTACGAGCAGTACTTC

D gene: NA
clone size: NA
V gene: TRBV2
J gene: TRBJ1-4
CDR3 protein: CAISYRHNEKLFF
CDR3 DNA: TGTGCCATCTCATACAGGCATAATGAAAAACTGTTTTTT

D gene: TRBD1
clone size: NA
V gene: TRBV5-6
J gene: TRBJ2-7
CDR3 protein: CASTRTGRPYEQCF
CDR3 DNA: TGTGCCAGTACCCGGACAGGTCGACCCTACGAGCAGTGCTTC

D gene: NA
clone size: NA
V gene: TRBV6-1
J gene: TRBJ1-5
CDR3 protein: CASSGSETYNQPQHF
CDR3 DNA: TGTGCCAGCAGTGGAAGTGAGACCTATAATCAGCCCCAGCATTTT

D gene: NA
clone size: many
V gene: TRBV5-4
J gene: TRBJ2-7
CDR3 protein: CASSPQAGWEQYF
CDR3 DNA: TGTGCCAGCAGCCCCCAAGCGGGCTGGGAGCAGTACTTC

D gene: NA
clone size: once
V gene: TRBV4-1
J gene: TRBJ2-7
CDR3 protein: CASCPQDSLIEQYF
CDR3 DNA: TGCGCCAGCTGCCCCCAGGACTCGCTGATTGAGCAGTACTTC

D gene: TRBD1
clone size: many
V gene: TRBV6-5
J gene: TRBJ1-1
CDR3 protein: CASSYARDRAPKAFF
CDR3 DNA: TGTGCCAGCAGTTACGCCCGGGACAGGGCCCCAAAAGCTTTCTTT

D gene: TRBD2
clone size: NA
V gene: TRBV7-9
J gene: TRBJ2-1
CDR3 protein: CASSLALAGDEQLF
CDR3 DNA: TGTGCCAGCAGCTTAGCTCTAGCGGGAGATGAGCAGCTCTTC

D gene: NA
clone size: many
V gene: TRBV29-1
J gene: TRBJ1-4
CDR3 protein: CSVGMLGLDEKLFF
CDR3 DNA: TGCAGCGTTGGGATGCTAGGGTTGGACGAAAAACTGTTTTTT

D gene: NA
clone size: NA
V gene: TRBV2
J gene: TRBJ1-5
CDR3 protein: CASTQAYSNQPQHF
CDR3 DNA: TGTGCCAGCACTCAGGCCTATAGCAATCAGCCCCAGCATTTT

D gene: TRBD2
clone size: many
V gene: TRBV4-1
J gene: TRBJ2-1
CDR3 protein: CASSQPSGRAEVSEQFF
CDR3 DNA: TGCGCCAGCAGCCAACCAAGCGGGAGGGCCGAGGTTAGTGAGCAGTTCTTC

D gene: NA
clone size: NA
V gene: TRBV4-1
J gene: TRBJ2-1
CDR3 protein: CAGSLGEPPYNEQFF
CDR3 DNA: TGCGCCGGCAGTCTAGGGGAACCCCCCTACAATGAGCAGTTCTTC

D gene: NA
clone size: NA
V gene: TRBV29-1
J gene: TRBJ2-1
CDR3 protein: CSAGGGQGVGNEQFF
CDR3 DNA: TGCAGCGCTGGAGGGGGGCAGGGGGTGGGTAATGAGCAGTTCTTC

D gene: NA
clone size: many
V gene: TRBV6-6
J gene: TRBJ2-5
CDR3 protein: CASSTEETQYF
CDR3 DNA: TGTGCCAGCAGTACCGAAGAGACCCAGTACTTC

D gene: TRBD1
clone size: once
V gene: TRBV6-1
J gene: TRBJ1-4
CDR3 protein: CASNDGQGRRDEKLFF
CDR3 DNA: TGTGCCAGCAATGACGGACAGGGGCGGAGGGATGAAAAACTGTTTTTT

D gene: NA
clone size: NA
V gene: TRBV5-4
J gene: TRBJ1-1
CDR3 protein: CAGSSQRGVNTEAFF
CDR3 DNA: TGTGCCGGCAGCTCCCAGCGGGGGGTGAACACTGAAGCTTTCTTT

D gene: NA
clone size: many
V gene: TRBV11-1
J gene: TRBJ2-7
CDR3 protein: CASSLGAGNEQYF
CDR3 DNA: TGTGCCAGCAGCTTGGGGGCAGGGAACGAGCAGTACTTC

D gene: NA
clone size: NA
V gene: TRBV5-4
J gene: TRBJ1-1
CDR3 protein: CTSSLELGRSTEAIF
CDR3 DNA: TGTACCAGCAGCTTGGAACTGGGGAGGAGCACTGAAGCTATCTTT

D gene: TRBD1
clone size: NA
V gene: TRBV6-1
J gene: TRBJ2-3
CDR3 protein: CASSGRDGTGPETQYF
CDR3 DNA: TGTGCCAGCAGTGGTAGAGACGGGACAGGGCCAGAAACGCAATATTTT

D gene: NA
clone size: once
V gene: TRBV7-8
J gene: TRBJ1-4
CDR3 protein: CAGSPDAEKLFF
CDR3 DNA: TGTGCCGGCAGCCCTGACGCTGAAAAACTATTTTTT

D gene: TRBD1
clone size: many
V gene: TRBV28
J gene: TRBJ2-3
CDR3 protein: CASSTLGDRVGPPSTDTQYF
CDR3 DNA: TGTGCCAGCAGTACCCTTGGGGACAGGGTGGGACCTCCAAGCACAGATACGCAGTATTTT

D gene: NA
clone size: NA
V gene: TRBV11-2
J gene: TRBJ2-2
CDR3 protein: CASSLVEWDTGELFF
CDR3 DNA: TGTGCCAGCAGCTTAGTCGAATGGGACACCGGGGAGCTGTTTTTT

D gene: TRBD2
clone size: NA
V gene: TRBV5-4
J gene: TRBJ2-1
CDR3 protein: CANSDRQAGNNEQFF
CDR3 DNA: TGTGCCAACAGCGATCGACAAGCGGGGAACAATGAGCAGTTCTTC

D gene: NA
clone size: NA
V gene: TRBV11-2
J gene: TRBJ2-1
CDR3 protein: CASSFAARGNEQFF
CDR3 DNA: TGTGCCAGCAGCTTCGCTGCAAGAGGTAATGAGCAGTTCTTC

D gene: NA
clone size: NA
V gene: TRBV6-5
J gene: TRBJ2-1
CDR3 protein: CASSQGPGEQFF
CDR3 DNA: TGTGCCAGCAGTCAGGGGCCTGGTGAGCAGTTCTTC

D gene: TRBD2
clone size: NA
V gene: TRBV11-2
J gene: TRBJ2-1
CDR3 protein: CARSLDIGLATGEQFF
CDR3 DNA: TGCGCCAGAAGCTTGGATATCGGACTAGCCACGGGTGAGCAGTTCTTC

D gene: TRBD2
clone size: NA
V gene: TRBV13
J gene: TRBJ2-1
CDR3 protein: CASSLEREGYNEQFF
CDR3 DNA: TGTGCGAGCAGCTTAGAGCGGGAGGGCTACAATGAGCAGTTCTTC

D gene: NA
clone size: NA
V gene: TRBV11-2
J gene: TRBJ2-7
CDR3 protein: CASSLDWTPYSYEQYF
CDR3 DNA: TGTGCCAGCAGCTTAGATTGGACCCCATACTCCTACGAGCAGTACTTC

D gene: NA
clone size: NA
V gene: TRBV12-3/TRBV12-4
J gene: TRBJ2-1
CDR3 protein: CASRDSDNVQFF
CDR3 DNA: TGTGCCAGCAGGGACTCAGACAATGTGCAATTCTTC

D gene: NA
clone size: NA
V gene: TRBV12-3/TRBV12-4
J gene: TRBJ1-2
CDR3 protein: CASSLLQEAHGYTF
CDR3 DNA: TGCGCCAGCAGTTTATTGCAGGAGGCGCACGGCTACACCTTC

D gene: NA
clone size: NA
V gene: TRBV4-1
J gene: TRBJ2-1
CDR3 protein: CASSQRPVTYNEQFF
CDR3 DNA: TGCGCGAGCAGTCAAAGACCTGTGACCTACAATGAGCAGTTCTTC

D gene: NA
clone size: NA
V gene: TRBV29-1
J gene: TRBJ2-3
CDR3 protein: CSVSGEPVVDTQYF
CDR3 DNA: TGCAGCGTTTCGGGGGAGCCGGTGGTAGATACGCAGTATTTT

D gene: TRBD2
clone size: medium-sized
V gene: TRBV11-1
J gene: TRBJ2-3
CDR3 protein: CASAGGAGTDTQYF
CDR3 DNA: TGTGCCAGCGCGGGGGGAGCTGGCACAGATACGCAGTATTTT

D gene: TRBD2
clone size: NA
V gene: TRBV6-6
J gene: TRBJ2-7
CDR3 protein: CAVSGGSSYEQYF
CDR3 DNA: TGTGCCGTCTCCGGGGGGAGCTCCTACGAGCAATACTTC

D gene: TRBD2
clone size: NA
V gene: TRBV11-2
J gene: TRBJ2-1
CDR3 protein: CASSLQLAGVNGQFF
CDR3 DNA: TGTGCCAGCAGCCTACAACTAGCGGGAGTCAATGGGCAGTTCTTC

D gene: NA
clone size: many
V gene: TRBV4-1
J gene: TRBJ2-7
CDR3 protein: CASSLQPLTYEQYF
CDR3 DNA: TGCGCCAGCAGCCTACAGCCCCTGACCTACGAGCAGTACTTC

D gene: NA
clone size: NA
V gene: TRBV11-2
J gene: TRBJ2-7
CDR3 protein: CASLTDTAYEQYF
CDR3 DNA: TGTGCCAGCTTAACTGACACTGCCTACGAGCAGTACTTC

D gene: TRBD2
clone size: many
V gene: TRBV28
J gene: TRBJ2-3
CDR3 protein: CASSLEAGETDTQYF
CDR3 DNA: TGTGCCAGCAGTCTAGAAGCGGGAGAAACAGATACGCAGTATTTT

D gene: TRBD1
clone size: many
V gene: TRBV24-1
J gene: TRBJ2-3
CDR3 protein: CATSASSPGTGPYETDTQYF
CDR3 DNA: TGTGCCACCAGTGCCTCATCGCCCGGGACAGGGCCCTATGAGACAGATACGCAGTATTTT

D gene: NA
clone size: NA
V gene: TRBV5-6
J gene: TRBJ2-6
CDR3 protein: CVSSLGGANVLTF
CDR3 DNA: TGTGTCAGCAGCTTGGGCGGGGCCAACGTCCTGACTTTC

D gene: NA
clone size: NA
V gene: TRBV12-3/TRBV12-4
J gene: TRBJ1-5
CDR3 protein: CASSLLAGPQYF
CDR3 DNA: TGTGCCAGCAGTTTATTAGCGGGACCCCAGTACTTT

D gene: NA
clone size: NA
V gene: TRBV29-1
J gene: TRBJ1-5
CDR3 protein: CSVPPGTADQPQHF
CDR3 DNA: TGCAGCGTTCCACCCGGGACGGCAGATCAGCCCCAGCATTTT

D gene: NA
clone size: NA
V gene: TRBV11-2
J gene: TRBJ1-4
CDR3 protein: CASSLEVGDEKLSF
CDR3 DNA: TGTGCCAGCAGTTTAGAGGTTGGGGACGAAAAACTGTCTTTC

D gene: TRBD1
clone size: once
V gene: TRBV6-1
J gene: TRBJ2-1
CDR3 protein: CGSSVPRQGAYNEQSF
CDR3 DNA: TGTGGCAGCAGTGTCCCGAGACAGGGGGCGTACAATGAGCAGTCCTTC

D gene: TRBD2
clone size: many
V gene: TRBV7-2
J gene: TRBJ2-7
CDR3 protein: CASSWTSGTYEQYF
CDR3 DNA: TGTGCCAGCAGCTGGACTAGCGGGACCTACGAGCAGTACTTC

D gene: NA
clone size: NA
V gene: TRBV29-1
J gene: TRBJ2-5
CDR3 protein: CSVAQGGSSQETQYF
CDR3 DNA: TGCAGCGTTGCGCAGGGAGGCTCATCACAAGAGACCCAGTACTTC

D gene: NA
clone size: many
V gene: TRBV7-9
J gene: TRBJ2-7
CDR3 protein: CASSFSSYEQYF
CDR3 DNA: TGTGCCAGCAGCTTTAGCTCCTACGAGCAGTACTTC

D gene: TRBD2
clone size: NA
V gene: TRBV5-4
J gene: TRBJ2-2
CDR3 protein: CASSLRRTSGTGELYF
CDR3 DNA: TGTGCCAGCAGCTTGCGTCGTACTAGCGGGACCGGGGAGCTGTATTTC

D gene: TRBD1
clone size: once
V gene: TRBV14
J gene: TRBJ1-2
CDR3 protein: CISSQYGTASPLTF
CDR3 DNA: TGTATCAGCAGCCAATATGGGACAGCCTCCCCCCTCACCTTC

D gene: TRBD1
clone size: NA
V gene: TRBV11-2
J gene: TRBJ2-1
CDR3 protein: CSSSTQGNEQFF
CDR3 DNA: TGTTCCAGCAGCACACAGGGGAATGAGCAGTTCTTC

D gene: NA
clone size: many
V gene: TRBV19
J gene: TRBJ2-7
CDR3 protein: CASSMSWRDNEQYF
CDR3 DNA: TGTGCCAGTAGTATGTCTTGGAGGGACAACGAGCAGTACTTC